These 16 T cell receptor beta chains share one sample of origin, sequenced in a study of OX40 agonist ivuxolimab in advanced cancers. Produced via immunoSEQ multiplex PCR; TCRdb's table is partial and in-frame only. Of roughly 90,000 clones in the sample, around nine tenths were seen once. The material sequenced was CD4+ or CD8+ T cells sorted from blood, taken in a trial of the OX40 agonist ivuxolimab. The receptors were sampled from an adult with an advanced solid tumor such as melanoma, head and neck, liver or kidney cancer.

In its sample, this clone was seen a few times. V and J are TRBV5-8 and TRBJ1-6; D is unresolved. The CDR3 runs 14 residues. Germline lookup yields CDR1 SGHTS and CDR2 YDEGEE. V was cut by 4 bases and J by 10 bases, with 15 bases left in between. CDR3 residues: CASSRGQVESPLHF. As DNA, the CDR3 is TGTGCCAGCAGCCGAGGGCAGGTTGAATCACCCCTCCACTTT.

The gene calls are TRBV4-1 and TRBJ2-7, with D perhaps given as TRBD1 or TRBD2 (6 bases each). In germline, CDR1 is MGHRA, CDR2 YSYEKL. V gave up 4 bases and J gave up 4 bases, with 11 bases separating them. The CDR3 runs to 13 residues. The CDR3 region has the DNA TGCGCCAGCAGCCGGGGGGCGAATTACGAGCAGTACTTC. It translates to CASSRGANYEQYF.

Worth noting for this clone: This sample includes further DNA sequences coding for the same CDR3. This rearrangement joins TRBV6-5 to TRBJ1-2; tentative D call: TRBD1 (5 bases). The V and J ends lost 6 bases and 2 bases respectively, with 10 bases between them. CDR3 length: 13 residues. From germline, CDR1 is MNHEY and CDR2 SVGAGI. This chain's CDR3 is CASSRGGNYGYTF. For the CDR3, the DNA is TGTGCCAGCAGCCGCGGGGGAAACTATGGCTACACCTTC.

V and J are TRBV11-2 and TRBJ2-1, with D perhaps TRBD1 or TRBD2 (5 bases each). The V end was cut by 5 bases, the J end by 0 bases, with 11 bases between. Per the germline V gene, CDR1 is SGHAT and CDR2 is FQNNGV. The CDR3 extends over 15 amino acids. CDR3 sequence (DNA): TGTGCCAGCAGCGGGACGTTGAGCTCCTACAATGAGCAGTTCTTC. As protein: CASSGTLSSYNEQFF. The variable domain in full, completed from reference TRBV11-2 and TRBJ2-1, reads EAGVAQSPRYKIIEKRQSVAFWCNPISGHATLYWYQQILGQGPKLLIQFQNNGVVDDSQLPKDRFSAERLKGVDSTLKIQPAKLEDSAVYLCASSGTLSSYNEQFFGPGTRLTVL.

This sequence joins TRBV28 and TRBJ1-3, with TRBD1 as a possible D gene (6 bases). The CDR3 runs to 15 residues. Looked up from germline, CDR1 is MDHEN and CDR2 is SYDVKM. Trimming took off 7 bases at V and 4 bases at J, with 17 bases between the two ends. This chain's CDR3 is CASTTGGAWGNTIYF. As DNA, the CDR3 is TGTGCCAGCACCACGGGGGGGGCGTGGGGAAACACCATATATTTT.

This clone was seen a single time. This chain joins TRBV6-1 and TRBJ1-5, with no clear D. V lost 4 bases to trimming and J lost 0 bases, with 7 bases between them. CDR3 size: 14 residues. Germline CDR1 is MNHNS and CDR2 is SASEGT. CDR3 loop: CASSARDSNQPQHF. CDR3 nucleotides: TGTGCCAGCAGTGCACGGGATAGCAATCAGCCCCAGCATTTT.

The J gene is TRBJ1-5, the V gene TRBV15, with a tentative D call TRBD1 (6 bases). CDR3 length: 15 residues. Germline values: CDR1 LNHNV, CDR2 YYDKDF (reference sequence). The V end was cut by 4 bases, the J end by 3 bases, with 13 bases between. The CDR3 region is CATSIGYRDNQPQHF. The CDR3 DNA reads TGTGCCACCAGCATCGGTTACAGGGACAATCAGCCCCAGCATTTT. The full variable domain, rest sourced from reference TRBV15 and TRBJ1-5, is DAMVIQNPRYQVTQFGKPVTLSCSQTLNHNVMYWYQQKSSQAPKLLFHYYDKDFNNEADTPDNFQSRRPNTSFCFLDIRSPGLGDTAMYLCATSIGYRDNQPQHFGDGTRLSIL.

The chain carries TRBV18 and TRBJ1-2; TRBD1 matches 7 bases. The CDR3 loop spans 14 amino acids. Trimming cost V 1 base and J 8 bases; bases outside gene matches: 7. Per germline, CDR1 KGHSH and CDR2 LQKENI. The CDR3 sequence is CASSPQGTDGGYTF. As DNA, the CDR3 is TGTGCCAGCTCACCACAGGGGACAGATGGGGGCTACACCTTC.

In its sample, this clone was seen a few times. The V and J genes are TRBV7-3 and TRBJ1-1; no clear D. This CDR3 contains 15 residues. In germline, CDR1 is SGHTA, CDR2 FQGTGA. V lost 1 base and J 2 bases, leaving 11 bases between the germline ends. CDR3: CASSLMAKGNTEAFF. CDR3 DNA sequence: TGTGCCAGCAGCTTAATGGCCAAGGGAAACACTGAAGCTTTCTTT.

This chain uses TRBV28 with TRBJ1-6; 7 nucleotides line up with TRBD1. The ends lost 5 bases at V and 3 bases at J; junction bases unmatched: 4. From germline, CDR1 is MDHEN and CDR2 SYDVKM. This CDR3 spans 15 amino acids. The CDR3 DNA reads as TGTGCCAGCAGTCGAGGGGGCTTCTATAATTCACCCCTCCACTTT. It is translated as CASSRGGFYNSPLHF.

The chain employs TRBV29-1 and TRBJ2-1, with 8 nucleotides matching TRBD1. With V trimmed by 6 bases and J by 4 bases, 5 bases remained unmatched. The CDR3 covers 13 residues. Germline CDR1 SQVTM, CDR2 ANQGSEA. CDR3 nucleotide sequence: TGCAGCGTCAAACGACAGGGGTACAATGAGCAGTTCTTC. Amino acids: CSVKRQGYNEQFF.

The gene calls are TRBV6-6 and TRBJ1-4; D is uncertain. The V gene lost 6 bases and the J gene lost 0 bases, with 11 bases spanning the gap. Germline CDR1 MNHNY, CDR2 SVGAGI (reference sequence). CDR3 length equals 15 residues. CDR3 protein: CASSQARATNEKLFF. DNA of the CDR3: TGTGCCAGCAGCCAGGCGAGGGCAACTAATGAAAAACTGTTTTTT.

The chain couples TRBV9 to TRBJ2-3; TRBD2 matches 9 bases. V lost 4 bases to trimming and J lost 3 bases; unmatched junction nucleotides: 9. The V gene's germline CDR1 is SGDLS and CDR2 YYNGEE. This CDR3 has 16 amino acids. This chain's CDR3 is CASSPQPSGGTDTQYF. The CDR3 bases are TGTGCCAGCAGCCCGCAGCCCAGCGGGGGGACAGATACGCAGTATTTT.

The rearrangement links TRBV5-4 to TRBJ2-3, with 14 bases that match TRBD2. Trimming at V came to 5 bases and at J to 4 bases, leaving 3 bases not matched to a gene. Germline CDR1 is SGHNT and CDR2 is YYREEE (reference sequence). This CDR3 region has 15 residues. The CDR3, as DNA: TGTGCCAGCAGTCCGACTAGCGGGAGGGCAGATACGCAGTATTTT. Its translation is CASSPTSGRADTQYF.

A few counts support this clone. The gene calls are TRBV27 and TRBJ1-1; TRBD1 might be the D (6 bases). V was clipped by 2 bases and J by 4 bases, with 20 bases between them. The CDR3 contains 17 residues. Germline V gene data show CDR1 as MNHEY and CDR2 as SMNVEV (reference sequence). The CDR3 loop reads CASSLRVLQEGGTEAFF. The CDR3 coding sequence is TGTGCCAGCAGTTTAAGGGTTTTACAGGAGGGGGGCACTGAAGCTTTCTTT.

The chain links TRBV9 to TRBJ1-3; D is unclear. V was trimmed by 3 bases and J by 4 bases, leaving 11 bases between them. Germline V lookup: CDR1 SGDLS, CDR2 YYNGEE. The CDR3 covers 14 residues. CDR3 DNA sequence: TGTGCCAGCAGCGCCCCGGGCGGGGGAAACACCATATATTTT. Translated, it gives CASSAPGGGNTIYF.